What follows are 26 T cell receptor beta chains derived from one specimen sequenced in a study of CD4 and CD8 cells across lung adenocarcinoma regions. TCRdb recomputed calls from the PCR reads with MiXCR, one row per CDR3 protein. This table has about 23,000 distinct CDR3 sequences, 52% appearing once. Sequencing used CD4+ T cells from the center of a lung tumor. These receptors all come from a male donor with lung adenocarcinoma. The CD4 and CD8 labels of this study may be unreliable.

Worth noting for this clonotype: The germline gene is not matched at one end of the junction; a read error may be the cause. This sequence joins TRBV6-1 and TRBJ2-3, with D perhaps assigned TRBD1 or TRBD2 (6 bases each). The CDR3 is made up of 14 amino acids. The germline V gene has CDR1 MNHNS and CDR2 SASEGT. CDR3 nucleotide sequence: TGTGCGAGGAAAGGGGGGAGAGACGGAGAGACGCAGTACTTT. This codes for CARKGGRDGETQYF.

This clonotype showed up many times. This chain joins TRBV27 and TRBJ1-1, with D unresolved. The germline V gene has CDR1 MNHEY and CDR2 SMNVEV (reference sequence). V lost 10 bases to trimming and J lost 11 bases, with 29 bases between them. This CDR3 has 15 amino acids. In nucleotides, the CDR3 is TGTGCCAACCATTTTTGTGGGAGGGTCCAGGCCAGGGCTTTCTTT. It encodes CANHFCGRVQARAFF.

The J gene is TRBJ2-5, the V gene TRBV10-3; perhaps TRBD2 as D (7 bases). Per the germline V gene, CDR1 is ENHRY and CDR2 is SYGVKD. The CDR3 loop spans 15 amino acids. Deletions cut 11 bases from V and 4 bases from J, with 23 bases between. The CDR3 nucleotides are TGTGCCGGGGGGCACGGGGGCGGGAGCCCAGAGACCCAGTACTTC. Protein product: CAGGHGGGSPETQYF.

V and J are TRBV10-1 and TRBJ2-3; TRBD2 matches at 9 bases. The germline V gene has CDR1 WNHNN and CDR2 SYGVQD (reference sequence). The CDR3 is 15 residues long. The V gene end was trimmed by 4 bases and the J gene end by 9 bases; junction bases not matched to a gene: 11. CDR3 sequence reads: CASSASSGGKNTQYF. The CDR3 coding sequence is TGCGCCAGCAGTGCGAGTAGCGGGGGTAAAAACACGCAGTATTTT.

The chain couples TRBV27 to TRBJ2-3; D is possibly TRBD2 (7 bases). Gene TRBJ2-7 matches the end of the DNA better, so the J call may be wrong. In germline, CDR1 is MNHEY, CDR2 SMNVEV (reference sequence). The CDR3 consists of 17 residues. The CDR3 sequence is CASRAGLGGLQQETQYF. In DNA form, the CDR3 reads TGTGCCAGCAGAGCGGGGCTCGGGGGCCTTCAGCAAGAGACGCAGTACTTC.

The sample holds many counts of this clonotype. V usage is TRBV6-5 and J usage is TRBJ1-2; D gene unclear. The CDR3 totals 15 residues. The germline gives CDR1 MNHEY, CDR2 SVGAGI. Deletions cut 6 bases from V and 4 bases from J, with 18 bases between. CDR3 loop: CASSYGNEGGYGYTF. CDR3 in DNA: TGTGCCAGCAGCTATGGCAATGAAGGTGGCTATGGCTACACCTTC.

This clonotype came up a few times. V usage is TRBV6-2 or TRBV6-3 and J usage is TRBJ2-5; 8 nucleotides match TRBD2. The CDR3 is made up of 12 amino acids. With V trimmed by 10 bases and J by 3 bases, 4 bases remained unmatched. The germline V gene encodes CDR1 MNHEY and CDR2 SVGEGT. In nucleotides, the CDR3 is TGTGCCATCATTAGCGGGAAAGAGACCCAGTACTTC. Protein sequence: CAIISGKETQYF.

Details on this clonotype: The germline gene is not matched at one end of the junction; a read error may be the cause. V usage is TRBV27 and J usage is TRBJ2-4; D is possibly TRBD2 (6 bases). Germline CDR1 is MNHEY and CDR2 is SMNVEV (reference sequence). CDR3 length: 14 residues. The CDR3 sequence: CGVTGTGAKNIQYF. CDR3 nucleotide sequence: TGTGGCGTCACGGGGACGGGAGCCAAAAACATTCAGTATTTC.

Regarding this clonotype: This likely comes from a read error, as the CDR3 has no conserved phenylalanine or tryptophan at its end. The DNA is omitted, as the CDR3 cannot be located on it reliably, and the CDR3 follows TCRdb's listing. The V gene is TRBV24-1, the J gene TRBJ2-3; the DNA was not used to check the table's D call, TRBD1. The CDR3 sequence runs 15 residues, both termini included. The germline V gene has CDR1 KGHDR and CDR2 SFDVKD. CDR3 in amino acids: CATSDGTPRGETQYS.

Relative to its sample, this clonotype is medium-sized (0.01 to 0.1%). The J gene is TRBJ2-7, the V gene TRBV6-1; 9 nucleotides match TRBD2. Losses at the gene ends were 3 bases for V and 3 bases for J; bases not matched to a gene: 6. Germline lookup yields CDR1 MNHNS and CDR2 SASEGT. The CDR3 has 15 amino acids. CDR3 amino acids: CASSEWAGGRYEQYF. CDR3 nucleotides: TGTGCCAGCAGTGAGTGGGCGGGAGGGCGCTACGAGCAGTACTTC.

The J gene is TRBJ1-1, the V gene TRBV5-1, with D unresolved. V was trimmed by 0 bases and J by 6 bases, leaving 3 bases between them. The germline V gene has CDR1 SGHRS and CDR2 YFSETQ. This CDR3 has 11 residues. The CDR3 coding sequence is TGCGCCAGCAGCTTGGGGGCTGAAGCTTTCTTT. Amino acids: CASSLGAEAFF.

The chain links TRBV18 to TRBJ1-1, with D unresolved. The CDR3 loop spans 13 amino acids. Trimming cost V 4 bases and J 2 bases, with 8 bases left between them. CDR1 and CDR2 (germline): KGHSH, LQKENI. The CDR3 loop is CASSRLQNTEAFF. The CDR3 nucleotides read TGTGCCAGCTCACGACTCCAAAACACTGAAGCTTTCTTT.

CDR3 DNA sequence: TGTGCCAGCAGTGGGGGTGGGAGAGGTTTGTATGAGCAGTTCTTC. Protein: CASSGGGRGLYEQFF. The rearrangement uses TRBV2 and TRBJ2-1; D is possibly TRBD2 (5 bases). This CDR3 spans 15 amino acids. Per the germline V gene, CDR1 is SNHLY and CDR2 is FYNNEI. The V gene lost 4 bases and the J gene lost 8 bases, with 18 bases spanning the gap.

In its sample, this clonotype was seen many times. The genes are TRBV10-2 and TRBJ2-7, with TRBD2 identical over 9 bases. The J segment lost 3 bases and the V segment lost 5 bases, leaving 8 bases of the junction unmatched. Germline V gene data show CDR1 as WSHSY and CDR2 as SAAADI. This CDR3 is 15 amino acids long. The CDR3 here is CASSKGAGGLYEQYF. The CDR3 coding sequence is TGCGCCAGCAGTAAGGGAGCGGGAGGTCTCTACGAGCAGTACTTC.

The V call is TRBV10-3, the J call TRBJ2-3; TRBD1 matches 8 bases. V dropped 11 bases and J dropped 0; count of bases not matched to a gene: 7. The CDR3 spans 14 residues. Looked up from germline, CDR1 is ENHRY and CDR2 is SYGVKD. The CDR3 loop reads CAGQGIDSTDTQYF. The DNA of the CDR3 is TGTGCCGGACAGGGTATTGATAGCACAGATACGCAGTATTTT.

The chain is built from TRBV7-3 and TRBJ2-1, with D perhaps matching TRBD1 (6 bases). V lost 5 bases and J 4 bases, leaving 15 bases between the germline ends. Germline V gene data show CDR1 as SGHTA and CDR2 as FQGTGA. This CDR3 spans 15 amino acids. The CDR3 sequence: CASSPGTLPYNEQFF. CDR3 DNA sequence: TGTGCCAGCAGCCCGGGGACACTGCCTTACAATGAGCAGTTCTTC.

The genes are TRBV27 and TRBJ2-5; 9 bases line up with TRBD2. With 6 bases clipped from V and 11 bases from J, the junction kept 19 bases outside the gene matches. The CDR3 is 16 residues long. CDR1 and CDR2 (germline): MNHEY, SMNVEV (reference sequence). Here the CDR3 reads CASRGLGGRDQDTQYF. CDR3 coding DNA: TGTGCCAGCAGGGGACTTGGCGGGAGGGACCAGGATACGCAGTACTTC.

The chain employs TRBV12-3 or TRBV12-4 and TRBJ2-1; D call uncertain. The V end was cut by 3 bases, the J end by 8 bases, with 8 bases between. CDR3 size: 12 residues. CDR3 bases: TGTGCCAGCAGTTTTCCTGGGGATGAGCAGTTCTTC. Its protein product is CASSFPGDEQFF.

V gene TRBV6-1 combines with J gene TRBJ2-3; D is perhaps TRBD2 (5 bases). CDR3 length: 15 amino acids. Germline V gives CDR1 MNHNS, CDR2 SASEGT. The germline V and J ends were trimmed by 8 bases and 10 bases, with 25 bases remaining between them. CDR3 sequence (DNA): TGTGCCAGCGGCCTCCAGTCCGGGATTCCCGAGGCGCAGTATTTT. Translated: CASGLQSGIPEAQYF.

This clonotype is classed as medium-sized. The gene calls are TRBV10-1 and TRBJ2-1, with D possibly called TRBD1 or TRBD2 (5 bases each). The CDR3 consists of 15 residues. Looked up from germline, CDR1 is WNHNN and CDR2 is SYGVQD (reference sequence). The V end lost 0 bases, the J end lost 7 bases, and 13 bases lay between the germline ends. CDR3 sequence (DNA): TGCGCCAGCAGTGAGTCGTGGGGGACGGGGAATGAGCAGTTCTTC. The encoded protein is CASSESWGTGNEQFF.

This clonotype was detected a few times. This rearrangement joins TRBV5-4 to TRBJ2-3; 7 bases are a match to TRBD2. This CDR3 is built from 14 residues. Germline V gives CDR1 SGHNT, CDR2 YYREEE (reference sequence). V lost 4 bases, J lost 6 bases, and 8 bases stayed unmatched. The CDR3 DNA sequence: TGTGCCAGCAGCAGGGACTACCACGGGGATACGCAGTATTTT. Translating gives CASSRDYHGDTQYF.

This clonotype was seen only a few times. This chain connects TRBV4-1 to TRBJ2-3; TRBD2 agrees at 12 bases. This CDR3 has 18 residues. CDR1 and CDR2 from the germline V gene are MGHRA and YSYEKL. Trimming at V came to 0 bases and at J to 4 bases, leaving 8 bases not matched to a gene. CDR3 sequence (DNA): TGCGCCAGCAGCCAAGATAGGGCTAGCGGGAGGGGACCAGATACGCAGTATTTT. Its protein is CASSQDRASGRGPDTQYF.

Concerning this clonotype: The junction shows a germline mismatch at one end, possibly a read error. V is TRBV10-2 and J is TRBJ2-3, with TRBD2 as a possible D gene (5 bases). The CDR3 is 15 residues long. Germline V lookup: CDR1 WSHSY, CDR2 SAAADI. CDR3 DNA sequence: TGCGGCCGCAGTGAGCGGCTGGGAGCCACAGATACGCAGTATTTC. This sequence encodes CGRSERLGATDTQYF.

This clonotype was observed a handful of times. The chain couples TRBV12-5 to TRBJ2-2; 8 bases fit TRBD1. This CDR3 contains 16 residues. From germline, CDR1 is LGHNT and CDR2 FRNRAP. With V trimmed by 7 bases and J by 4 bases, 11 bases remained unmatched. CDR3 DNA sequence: TGTGCTAGTGCCTCGCGGCCAGGGGGCATCACCGGGGAGCTGTTTTTT. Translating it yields CASASRPGGITGELFF.

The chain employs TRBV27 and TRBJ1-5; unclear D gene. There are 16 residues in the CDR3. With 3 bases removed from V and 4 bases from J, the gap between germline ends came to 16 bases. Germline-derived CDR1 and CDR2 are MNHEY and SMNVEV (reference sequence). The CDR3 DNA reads TGTGCCAGCAGTTTTAAGGCCTTCGATCATAATCAGCCCCAGCATTTT. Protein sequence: CASSFKAFDHNQPQHF.

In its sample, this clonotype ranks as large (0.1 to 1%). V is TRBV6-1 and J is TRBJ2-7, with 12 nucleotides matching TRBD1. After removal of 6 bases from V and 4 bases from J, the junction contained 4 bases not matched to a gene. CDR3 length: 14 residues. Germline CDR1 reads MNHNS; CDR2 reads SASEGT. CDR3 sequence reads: CASSRDRGLYEQYF. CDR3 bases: TGTGCCAGCAGCCGGGACAGGGGGCTTTACGAGCAGTACTTC.